This T cell receptor beta chain came from a study of naive and memory T cell subsets. Study-wide findings and caveats: Possibly reflecting memory cells re-expressing CD45RA, a few larger clonotypes occurred in naive repertoires, especially CD8. Over 90% of naive TCR sequences appeared only once, unlike memory subsets.

An equimolar mix of two oligonucleotides served as the beta constant-region primer for TRBC1 and TRBC2. Ligated cDNA was amplified by four rounds of PCR with nested alpha and beta constant-region primers and SP2. One entry per CDR3 protein, called by TCRdb with MiXCR from the UMI-ligation and nested PCR reads. The table records around 160,000 distinct CDR3 sequences, roughly 22% of them present only once. CDR3 size: 13 residues. CDR1 and CDR2 (germline): LGHDT, YNNKEL (reference sequence). V trimming: 3 bases; J trimming: 7 bases; junction bases outside the gene matches: 3. Turning to this clonotype: Antigen unknown.

This clonotype originated in a human donor in good health. Sequencing was carried out using naive CD4+ T cells from blood. This sequence joins TRBV3-1 and TRBJ1-5; TRBD1 matches 7 bases. The CDR3 protein is CASSHRQGQPQHF. As DNA, the CDR3 is TGTGCCAGCAGCCACCGACAGGGCCAGCCCCAGCATTTT.